This T cell receptor beta chain was identified in a study of blood T cell repertoires in COVID-19. Profiled with immunoSEQ multiplex PCR; TCRdb holds only in-frame clones, not every one. The sample lists fewer than 250,000 clones; approximately 90% were seen once. Trimming cost V 0 bases and J 2 bases; bases outside gene matches: 5. The CDR3 has 16 residues. CDR1 is SGDLS, CDR2 YYNGEE, per germline. The material sequenced was peripheral blood. This chain joins TRBV9 and TRBJ2-3, with TRBD2 identical over 8 bases. This TCR was recovered from a man aged 30-40 years with COVID-19, enrolled during active disease. The CDR3 nucleotides are TGTGCCAGCAGCGTAGGAACTAGCGGAGTCACAGATACGCAGTATTTT. Its protein is CASSVGTSGVTDTQYF.